In its sample, the clone carrying this T cell receptor beta chain was seen once. The data belong to a study of blood T cell repertoires in COVID-19. In the study overall: T cells, B-cell-depleted T cells, or PBMCs supplied cDNA or gDNA.

Using immunoSEQ multiplex PCR, the repertoire was profiled, and TCRdb retains in-frame clones only, with some absent. The data contain 85,000 to 130,000 clones, about 64% of them singletons. The CDR3 is 15 residues long. CDR1 GTSNPN and CDR2 SVGIG come from the germline V gene (reference sequence). Germline trimming cut 0 bases from V and 2 bases from J; bases unmatched to any gene: 5. Sequencing was done on a sample of peripheral blood. This TCR derives from a human donor with acute or convalescent COVID-19. The donor label of this sample is uncertain. This chain links TRBV30 with TRBJ2-7; 9 bases are shared with TRBD1. This CDR3 reads CAWSVRGQGPYEQYF. The CDR3 bases are TGTGCCTGGAGTGTACGAGGACAGGGGCCCTACGAGCAGTACTTC.